This TCR beta chain was identified during a study of identical twins. The CDR3 runs to 15 residues. V was clipped by 0 bases and J by 7 bases, with 10 bases between them. Germline loops: CDR1 SGHTA, CDR2 FQGNSA. Note on this clonotype: Antigen: not known.

Template switching introduced a universal primer site, and the cDNA bore unique molecular identifiers. TCRdb reanalysed the 5' RACE reads using MiXCR and keeps one entry per CDR3 protein. Of around 1.7 million distinct CDR3 sequences detected, about 30% appear once; the ten largest clones hold around 0.3%. Healthy Caucasians alone served as donors. Overall study results and limits: While abundant cord blood beta clonotypes carried fewer insertions, memory repertoires showed no such pattern. Because invariant MAIT and iNKT cells could be present, zero-insertion analyses could be partly confounded.

This receptor was taken from a newborn girl in good health. This sequence joins TRBV7-2 and TRBJ1-6; tentatively, D is TRBD1 (6 bases). The material sequenced was cord blood. CDR3 sequence (DNA): TGTGCCAGCAGCTTAGCGCGGGACACCAATTCACCCCTCCACTTT. It yields the protein CASSLARDTNSPLHF.